This paragraph reports one T cell receptor beta chain. The antigen is unknown. This sample was taken from a study of CD8+CD57+ T cells in acquired aplastic anemia. About the research overall: CD4+ and CD8+ cells, once sorted, gave DNA averaging roughly 3 ug. Study-wide results and caveats: CD8+ Simpson's diversity did not differ significantly between patients and controls.

Patients chosen for sequencing had shown CD8+CD57+ cell expansion by flow cytometry. All patients were therapy-naive when blood was sampled. Profiling that covered TCR beta VDJ and CDR3 relied on genomic DNA as its template. One entry per CDR3 protein results from TCRdb running MiXCR on the reads. The sample has under 200,000 distinct CDR3 sequences, 47% seen once. Material: sorted CD4+, CD8+, or CD8+CD57+ T cells (not recorded which) from PBMCs. The TCR originated in a human donor with aplastic anemia.

CDR3 protein: CATSILDRGRLETQYF. The CDR3 region has the DNA TGTGCCACCAGCATCCTGGACAGGGGGCGATTGGAGACCCAGTACTTC. J is TRBJ2-5 and V is TRBV15, with 11 nucleotides matching TRBD1. Germline CDR1 LNHNV, CDR2 YYDKDF (reference sequence). This CDR3 is built from 16 residues. Trimming removed 4 bases from V and 5 bases from J; junction bases left unmatched: 9.